This passage covers 19 T cell receptor beta chains from one sample sequenced in a study of identical twins. Each CDR3 protein gets one entry after TCRdb re-called the 5' RACE reads with MiXCR. The sample yields around 230,000 distinct CDR3 sequences, around a tenth seen once. Sequencing was carried out using memory (CD45RO+) T cells sorted from blood. The receptor source for this set is a woman between 18 and 30 years old in good health.

The gene calls are TRBV20-1 and TRBJ2-3; 8 bases fit TRBD2. CDR3 length: 15 amino acids. The J segment lost 6 bases and the V segment lost 4 bases, leaving 12 bases of the junction unmatched. Per germline, CDR1 DFQATT and CDR2 SNEGSKA (reference sequence). The CDR3: CSAKRILAEADTQYF. Written as DNA, the CDR3 is TGCAGTGCTAAGAGGATACTAGCGGAGGCTGATACGCAGTATTTT.

This clonotype was counted ten times or more. The V call is TRBV20-1, the J call TRBJ2-5; D tentatively reads TRBD1 or TRBD2 (5 bases each). The CDR3 has 16 amino acids. Germline V gene data show CDR1 as DFQATT and CDR2 as SNEGSKA (reference sequence). V lost 0 bases and J 5 bases, leaving 19 bases between the germline ends. The CDR3 reads CSARDTLGADSETQYF. The CDR3 nucleotides read TGCAGTGCTAGAGATACTTTAGGGGCGGACTCGGAGACCCAGTACTTC.

The chain combines TRBV29-1 with TRBJ2-7, with a weak D call TRBD2 (7 bases). The CDR3 spans 13 residues. Looked up from germline, CDR1 is SQVTM and CDR2 is ANQGSEA. Between the trimmed V and J ends, which lost 4 bases and 2 bases, there was a span of 12 bases. The CDR3 here is CSVAEGGTYEQYF. In DNA form, the CDR3 reads TGCAGCGTTGCAGAGGGGGGGACCTACGAGCAGTACTTC.

The chain is built from TRBV5-6 and TRBJ2-1, with a tentative D call TRBD2 (6 bases). The CDR3 length is 16 residues. The V gene lost 0 bases and the J gene lost 5 bases, with 15 bases spanning the gap. CDR1 SGHDT and CDR2 YYEEEE come from the germline V gene. The CDR3 loop is CASSLDGGAINNEQFF. CDR3 DNA sequence: TGTGCCAGCAGCTTGGACGGCGGGGCGATAAACAATGAGCAGTTCTTC. Variable domain in full (rest from reference TRBV5-6 and TRBJ2-1): DAGVTQSPTHLIKTRGQQVTLRCSPKSGHDTVSWYQQALGQGPQFIFQYYEEEERQRGNFPDRFSGHQFPNYSSELNVNALLLGDSALYLCASSLDGGAINNEQFFGPGTRLTVL.

This clonotype was found a few times. The V and J genes are TRBV10-3 and TRBJ2-5; the D call may be TRBD1 or TRBD2 (5 bases each). This CDR3 comprises 14 residues. The V gene's germline CDR1 is ENHRY and CDR2 SYGVKD. V lost 8 bases and J lost 5, with 18 bases in between. The CDR3 loop is CAIGRGLNLETQYF. CDR3 sequence (DNA): TGTGCCATCGGACGGGGCCTTAATCTGGAGACCCAGTACTTC.

The genes are TRBV20-1 and TRBJ1-1; perhaps TRBD1 as D (6 bases). CDR3 size: 15 residues. CDR1 and CDR2 (germline): DFQATT, SNEGSKA (reference sequence). V shed 0 bases and J shed 4 bases, with 15 bases lying between them. CDR3 sequence: CSARDPQGGSTEAFF. CDR3 DNA: TGCAGTGCTAGAGATCCACAGGGAGGGAGCACTGAAGCTTTCTTT.

This clonotype was counted only a few times. The V gene is TRBV20-1, the J gene TRBJ2-2, with a weak D call TRBD2 (6 bases). Germline CDR1 and CDR2: DFQATT and SNEGSKA (reference sequence). CDR3 length: 14 amino acids. The V end was cut by 4 bases, the J end by 3 bases, with 12 bases between. CDR3: CSATGTLYTGELFF. The CDR3 DNA follows: TGCAGTGCTACCGGGACTCTTTACACCGGGGAGCTGTTTTTT.

This clonotype was recorded a few times. The chain is built from TRBV7-2 and TRBJ2-3, with D uncertain. CDR1 and CDR2 (germline): SGHTA, FQGNSA. The CDR3 consists of 14 residues. V shed 1 base and J shed 0 bases, with 5 bases lying between them. The CDR3 region is CASSLGVSTDTQYF. In DNA, the CDR3 is TGTGCCAGCAGCTTAGGGGTTAGCACAGATACGCAGTATTTT.

This clonotype was detected a few times. This chain links TRBV5-6 with TRBJ1-1, with D unclear. The CDR3 runs to 13 residues. In germline, CDR1 is SGHDT, CDR2 YYEEEE. Trimming shortened V by 1 base and J by 8 bases, and 12 bases separated the two germline ends. CDR3 in DNA: TGTGCCAGCAGCTTGTACTATCGGGGAGAAGCTTTCTTT. Amino acid sequence: CASSLYYRGEAFF.

This clonotype showed up just a few times. One end of the junction does not line up with germline, which may come from a read error. This chain connects TRBV20-1 to TRBJ2-2; unclear D gene. This CDR3 is built from 11 residues. Germline loops: CDR1 DFQATT, CDR2 SNEGSKA (reference sequence). CDR3 sequence reads: CSARGGGELFF. The CDR3 nucleotides read TGCAGTGCCAGAGGCGGCGGGGAGCTGTTTTTT.

This clonotype was found a few times. This chain connects TRBV20-1 to TRBJ2-1; D is perhaps TRBD1 or TRBD2 (6 bases each). CDR3 length: 14 residues. Trimming took off 0 bases at V and 9 bases at J, with 15 bases between the two ends. From germline, CDR1 is DFQATT and CDR2 SNEGSKA (reference sequence). The CDR3 region is CSARDRGPPGEQFF. CDR3 DNA sequence: TGCAGTGCTAGAGATCGGGGGCCTCCTGGTGAGCAGTTCTTC.

This chain joins TRBV5-5 and TRBJ2-7; TRBD1 is a possible D gene (5 bases). Germline lookup yields CDR1 SGHKS and CDR2 YYEKEE (reference sequence). V was cut by 1 base and J by 6 bases, with 11 bases left in between. The CDR3 length is 13 residues. Here the CDR3 DNA reads TGTGCCAGCAGCTTGCAGGGATGGGCCGAGCAGTACTTC. This translates into CASSLQGWAEQYF.

Notes on this clonotype: One end of the junction is discordant with germline, which a read error may explain. The chain carries TRBV20-1 and TRBJ2-7, with 14 bases aligning to TRBD2. In germline, CDR1 is DFQATT, CDR2 SNEGSKA (reference sequence). CDR3 length equals 11 residues. Written as DNA, the CDR3 is TGCAGTGCTGCGGGACTAGCGGGAGTCCACTTC. It yields the protein CSAAGLAGVHF.

In its sample, this clonotype was seen a few times. This sequence joins TRBV20-1 and TRBJ1-2; D unresolved. The CDR3 has 13 amino acids. V was shortened by 3 bases and J by 5 bases, with 13 bases between the two germline ends. Germline assignment: CDR1 DFQATT and CDR2 SNEGSKA (reference sequence). CDR3 DNA: TGCAGTGCTAGTAGGGAAGGAGGATATGGCTACACCTTC. Residues: CSASREGGYGYTF.

As regards this clonotype: The CDR3 ends on some other residue instead of the conserved phenylalanine or tryptophan, so this is likely a read error. J is TRBJ2-6 and V is TRBV6-6; D unclear. The CDR3 is 13 amino acids. Germline values: CDR1 MNHNY, CDR2 SVGAGI (reference sequence). V was pared by 11 bases and J by 4 bases, with 12 bases between. The CDR3 nucleotides read TGTGCCTGCATTCAGAGGGGGGCCAACGTCCTGACTTTA. Protein product: CACIQRGANVLTL.

This clonotype was seen a handful of times. This sequence joins TRBV9 and TRBJ2-7; D perhaps matches TRBD2 (5 bases). Germline loops: CDR1 SGDLS, CDR2 YYNGEE. The CDR3 totals 15 residues. V was clipped by 0 bases and J by 0 bases, with 10 bases between them. CDR3 DNA sequence: TGTGCCAGCAGCGTAGAAGCGGAAAGCTCCTACGAGCAGTACTTC. Amino acid sequence: CASSVEAESSYEQYF.

This clonotype occurred many times. The chain combines TRBV5-5 with TRBJ2-1; 8 bases are shared with TRBD1. The CDR3 runs to 16 residues. Germline V gene sequence: CDR1 SGHKS, CDR2 YYEKEE (reference sequence). Trimming cost V 0 bases and J 1 base; bases outside gene matches: 3. The CDR3, as DNA: TGTGCCAGCAGCTTGGGACAGGGGCCGTCCTACAATGAGCAGTTCTTC. As protein: CASSLGQGPSYNEQFF.

This clonotype was seen ten or more times. This chain connects TRBV5-1 to TRBJ2-7; D is uncertain. The CDR3 has 11 amino acids. Germline CDR1 SGHRS, CDR2 YFSETQ. V was pared by 1 base and J by 5 bases, with 4 bases between. The CDR3 region is CASSLQHEQYF. CDR3 DNA: TGCGCCAGCAGCTTGCAGCACGAGCAGTACTTC.

At least ten counts were recorded for this clonotype. The CDR3 nucleotides are TGTGCCAGCAGTTATCGGGGACAGGGGGCCCACGAGCAGTACTTC. This codes for CASSYRGQGAHEQYF. The V gene is TRBV6-2 or TRBV6-3, the J gene TRBJ2-7, with 12 nucleotides matching TRBD1. V gave up 3 bases and J gave up 5 bases; unmatched junction bases: 5. The CDR3 loop spans 15 amino acids. Germline V CDR1 and CDR2: MNHEY, SVGEGT.